This TCR beta chain was retrieved from a study of cytomegalovirus exposure and HLA in healthy donors. Study details: The 120 or so validation repertoires were reported in a later analysis to have been generated on the same platform as the roughly 680 first-cohort repertoires.

The CDR3 covers 15 residues. Between the trimmed V and J ends, which lost 4 bases and 2 bases, there was a span of 14 bases. The germline gives CDR1 MNHNS, CDR2 SASEGT. Clones were read by immunoSEQ multiplex PCR, and TCRdb kept only the in-frame ones, dropping some. The table records 250,000 to 350,000 clones, approximately 87% of them present only once. The sequence came from a woman aged 18-30 years in good health and CMV-seronegative. V usage is TRBV6-1 and J usage is TRBJ2-5, with TRBD2 as a possible D gene (6 bases). The sample consisted of PBMCs. The CDR3 spells CASSASAGEQETQYF. Here the CDR3 DNA reads TGTGCCAGCAGTGCATCAGCGGGTGAGCAAGAGACCCAGTACTTC.